This T cell receptor (beta chain) appears in the sequencing data of a study of metastatic and nonmetastatic thyroid tumors. In the study overall: The study looked at repertoires side by side in blood and in tumor or nodule tissue from malignant and benign thyroid patients. Broader study findings: Benign nodules were reported to have significantly lower TCR beta diversity than malignant thyroid tumors, in blood and tumor.

Under the authors' procedure: The distant-metastasis classifier for papillary thyroid cancer was built from CDR3 differences across clinicopathological groups. TCRdb re-called the PCR reads via MiXCR. The V and J calls and clone size are TCRdb's, not the authors'. The profile shows some 25,000 clones, approximately 24% of them singletons. No patient had received any treatment before thyroid surgery. V shed 2 bases and J shed 2 bases, with 11 bases lying between them. Germline V gene sequence: CDR1 LGHNA, CDR2 YNFKEQ. The CDR3 runs to 15 residues. In its sample, this clone was seen many times. The antigen is undetermined.

This receptor was obtained from a female donor with papillary thyroid cancer or a benign thyroid nodule (not recorded which). Some clones in this sample may be carry-over from other donors' samples. What was sequenced was blood. The chain employs TRBV4-2 and TRBJ2-3; either TRBD1 or TRBD2 may supply D (5 bases each). The CDR3 nucleotides are TGTGCCAGCAGCCAAACGTGGGGGTACACAGATACGCAGTATTTT. Translated: CASSQTWGYTDTQYF.